This paragraph reports one T cell receptor (beta chain). The assay was immunoSEQ multiplex PCR, and TCRdb's table has in-frame clones only and misses some. Here the sample spans tens of thousands of clones, 79% being singletons. This specimen comes from a study of blood T cell repertoires in COVID-19. Turning to the study itself: Italy, Spain and the United States were the sources of the convalescent and acute COVID-19 samples. PBMCs, B-cell-depleted T cells, or T cells were the source of the cDNA or gDNA that made up the material.

CDR1 and CDR2 from the germline V gene are KGHSH and LQKENI. The CDR3 is made up of 15 amino acids. V was clipped by 5 bases and J by 4 bases; unmatched bases: 6. Sequencing was done on a sample of peripheral blood. The sequence derives from a human donor in a cohort sampled during active COVID-19. The rearrangement uses TRBV18 and TRBJ1-5; 9 nucleotides match TRBD1. This CDR3 is CASSSGTGNNQPQHF. For the CDR3, the DNA is TGTGCCAGCTCAAGCGGGACAGGGAATAATCAGCCCCAGCATTTT.